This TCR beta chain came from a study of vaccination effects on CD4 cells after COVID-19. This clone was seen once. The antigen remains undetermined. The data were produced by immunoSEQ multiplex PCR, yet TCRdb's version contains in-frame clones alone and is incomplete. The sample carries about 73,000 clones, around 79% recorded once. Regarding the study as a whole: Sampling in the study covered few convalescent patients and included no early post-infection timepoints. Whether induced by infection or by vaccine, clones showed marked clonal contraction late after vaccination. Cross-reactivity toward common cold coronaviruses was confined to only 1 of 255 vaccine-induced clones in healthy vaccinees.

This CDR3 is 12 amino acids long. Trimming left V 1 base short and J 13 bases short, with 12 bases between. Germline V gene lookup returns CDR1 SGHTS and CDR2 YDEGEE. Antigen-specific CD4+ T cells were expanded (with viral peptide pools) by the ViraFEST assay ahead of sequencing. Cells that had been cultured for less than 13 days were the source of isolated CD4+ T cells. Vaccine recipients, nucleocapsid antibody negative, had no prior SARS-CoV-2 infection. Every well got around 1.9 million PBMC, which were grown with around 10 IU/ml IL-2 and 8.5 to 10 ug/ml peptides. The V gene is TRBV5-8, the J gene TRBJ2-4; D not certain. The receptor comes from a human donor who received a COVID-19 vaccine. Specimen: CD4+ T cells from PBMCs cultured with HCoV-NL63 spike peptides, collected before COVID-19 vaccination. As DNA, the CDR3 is TGTGCCAGCAGCTTGTTTCCGTTTGGGCAGTACTTC. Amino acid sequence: CASSLFPFGQYF.